The 32 T cell receptor beta chains below come from one sample, sequenced in a study of shared clonotypes between healthy human individuals. The repertoire was sequenced with immunoSEQ multiplex PCR; TCRdb's copy has only in-frame clones and lacks some. The top ten hold less than 40% of the sample, which has around 690,000 clones, about nine tenths seen once. The sequenced sample consisted of memory CD8+ T cells from PBMCs. Noted subset: CD45RO+ cells pooled with CCR7-negative TemRA cells. The receptors shown here come from a man aged 18 to 29 in good health. Some clones in this sample may be carry-over from other donors' samples.

The chain links TRBV4-3 to TRBJ1-2; 9 nucleotides line up with TRBD1. With 7 bases clipped from V and 0 bases from J, the junction kept 15 bases outside the gene matches. This CDR3 region has 18 residues. Germline V CDR1 and CDR2: LGHNA, YSLEER. CDR3 region: CASTPFRDRDFPNYGYTF. CDR3 nucleotide sequence: TGCGCCAGCACCCCATTCCGGGACAGGGATTTTCCTAACTATGGCTACACCTTC.

In this sample, this clone turned up a few times. The gene calls are TRBV9 and TRBJ2-3; TRBD1 aligns across 7 bases. The CDR3 totals 13 residues. Germline V gene sequence: CDR1 SGDLS, CDR2 YYNGEE. J lost 8 bases, V lost 3 bases, and 6 bases had no gene match. CDR3 region: CASSGTGDPTQYF. CDR3 bases: TGTGCCAGCAGCGGAACAGGGGACCCTACGCAGTATTTT. Combining the CDR3 with reference TRBV9 and TRBJ2-3 gives the whole variable domain DSGVTQTPKHLITATGQRVTLRCSPRSGDLSVYWYQQSLDQGLQFLIQYYNGEERAKGNILERFSAQQFPDLHSELNLSSLELGDSALYFCASSGTGDPTQYFGPGTRLTVL.

A single count supports this clone. This chain links TRBV28 with TRBJ1-1; D remains unclear. Trimming removed 5 bases from V and 3 bases from J, with 4 bases in between. The CDR3 covers 11 residues. Germline values: CDR1 MDHEN, CDR2 SYDVKM. In DNA, the CDR3 is TGTGCCAGCAGTGTAGACACTGAAGCTTTCTTT. Protein: CASSVDTEAFF.

As to this clone: The same CDR3 arises from other DNA sequences in this sample as well. The chain links TRBV7-9 to TRBJ1-4; D is unresolved. Trimming left V 2 bases short and J 1 base short, with 5 bases between. This CDR3 comprises 14 residues. Germline V gene sequence: CDR1 SEHNR, CDR2 FQNEAQ (reference sequence). CDR3 DNA: TGTGCCAGCAGCTTACTAGGAACTAATGAAAAACTGTTTTTT. Its translation: CASSLLGTNEKLFF.

The J gene is TRBJ2-7, the V gene TRBV28, with 10 bases that match TRBD2. J gave up 3 bases and V 10 bases, and 6 bases lay outside the gene matches. CDR1 and CDR2 (germline): MDHEN, SYDVKM. The CDR3 spans 13 residues. CDR3 in amino acids: CATEGTSDYEQYF. For the CDR3, the DNA is TGTGCCACCGAGGGGACTAGCGACTACGAGCAGTACTTC.

The chain is built from TRBV11-1 and TRBJ2-7; D possibly matches TRBD1 or TRBD2 (5 bases each). The V end was cut by 0 bases, the J end by 3 bases, with 12 bases between. CDR1 SGHAT and CDR2 FQDESV come from the germline V gene (reference sequence). The CDR3 has 15 amino acids. The CDR3 loop is CASSLASGTDYEQYF. The CDR3 DNA reads as TGTGCCAGCAGCTTAGCGTCCGGGACGGACTACGAGCAGTACTTC.

This chain joins TRBV5-4 and TRBJ2-2; tentatively, D is TRBD2 (6 bases). The CDR3 has 16 residues. The ends were cut back, 4 bases at V and 0 bases at J, with 13 bases in the middle. Germline lookup yields CDR1 SGHNT and CDR2 YYREEE (reference sequence). The CDR3 protein is CASSLFWGANTGELFF. The CDR3 DNA is TGTGCCAGCAGCCTCTTCTGGGGGGCGAACACCGGGGAGCTGTTTTTT.

The chain is built from TRBV5-4 and TRBJ2-6, with 9 bases identical to TRBD1. Trimming at V came to 4 bases and at J to 4 bases, leaving 12 bases not matched to a gene. The CDR3 runs 18 residues. Germline values: CDR1 SGHNT, CDR2 YYREEE (reference sequence). DNA of the CDR3: TGTGCCAGCAGCCCCGGACAGGGGCTCCCTCGGGGGGCCAACGTCCTGACTTTC. The encoded protein is CASSPGQGLPRGANVLTF.

V and J are TRBV4-1 and TRBJ1-4; D unresolved. This CDR3 region has 14 residues. Germline assignment: CDR1 MGHRA and CDR2 YSYEKL. The V end was cut by 3 bases, the J end by 12 bases, with 17 bases between. The chain's CDR3 is CASSHMSRSFELFF. The CDR3 DNA follows: TGCGCCAGCAGCCATATGTCCCGCTCTTTTGAACTGTTTTTT.

This chain connects TRBV4-2 to TRBJ2-7; D might be TRBD2 (5 bases). The germline V and J ends were trimmed by 0 bases and 0 bases, with 9 bases remaining between them. Germline values: CDR1 LGHNA, CDR2 YNFKEQ. This CDR3 is built from 15 residues. The CDR3 DNA reads TGTGCCAGCAGCCAAGATCGGGATGCCTCCTACGAGCAGTACTTC. Its translation is CASSQDRDASYEQYF.

The chain combines TRBV2 with TRBJ1-5; 7 bases map to TRBD1. Unmatched junction bases numbered 8, after V lost 6 bases and J lost 3 bases. CDR1 and CDR2 from the germline V gene are SNHLY and FYNNEI. The CDR3 is 15 residues long. The CDR3 spells CASRGRDSPNQPQHF. The CDR3 DNA reads TGTGCCAGCAGGGGCCGGGACAGTCCCAATCAGCCCCAGCATTTT.

This chain joins TRBV7-8 and TRBJ1-5; 9 bases align to TRBD1. Germline-derived CDR1 and CDR2 are SGHVS and FQNEAQ. The trim removed 1 base at V and 9 bases at J, leaving 13 bases unmatched. CDR3 length equals 17 residues. For the CDR3, the DNA is TGTGCCAGCAGCTTAGGCCCGGGACAGGGCTCGAGTCGGCCCCAGCATTTT. Amino acids: CASSLGPGQGSSRPQHF.

The chain uses TRBV27 and TRBJ2-1, with TRBD2 matching 10 bases. The CDR3 consists of 15 residues. Germline assignment: CDR1 MNHEY and CDR2 SMNVEV (reference sequence). V lost 3 bases, J lost 6 bases, and 5 bases stayed unmatched. Here the CDR3 DNA reads TGTGCCAGCAGTTTCGGGACTAGCGCGGGCAATGAGCAGTTCTTC. Its protein is CASSFGTSAGNEQFF.

This clone was observed a few times. The rearrangement links TRBV30 to TRBJ1-1; D is unclear. This CDR3 contains 17 residues. The ends were cut back, 4 bases at V and 3 bases at J, with 24 bases in the middle. Germline CDR1 reads GTSNPN; CDR2 reads SVGIG (reference sequence). Here the CDR3 DNA reads TGTGCCTGGACAAACTTAGGGATGGGGAAGTTGTACACTGAAGCTTTCTTT. The encoded protein is CAWTNLGMGKLYTEAFF.

The rearrangement links TRBV2 to TRBJ2-7; 9 nucleotides agree with TRBD2. The germline V gene encodes CDR1 SNHLY and CDR2 FYNNEI. With 1 base clipped from V and 5 bases from J, the junction kept 6 bases outside the gene matches. The CDR3 has 15 residues. Written as DNA, the CDR3 is TGTGCCAGCAGTGAAGAAGGACTAGCGATGAACGAGCAGTACTTC. Residues: CASSEEGLAMNEQYF. The entire variable domain, with the rest obtained from reference TRBV2 and TRBJ2-7, is as follows: EPEVTQTPSHQVTQMGQEVILRCVPISNHLYFYWYRQILGQKVEFLVSFYNNEISEKSEIFDDQFSVERPDGSNFTLKIRSTKLEDSAMYFCASSEEGLAMNEQYFGPGTRLTVT.

This rearrangement joins TRBV28 to TRBJ1-4; D is perhaps TRBD1 (5 bases). Per the germline V gene, CDR1 is MDHEN and CDR2 is SYDVKM. CDR3 length: 14 residues. V was cut by 6 bases and J by 3 bases, with 11 bases left in between. The CDR3 spells CASRKGLSNEKLFF. The CDR3 nucleotides are TGTGCCAGCAGGAAGGGGTTGTCTAATGAAAAACTGTTTTTT.

This chain uses TRBV5-5 with TRBJ1-2, with D unclear. The CDR3 sequence is 13 residues long. V was pared by 1 base and J by 0 bases, with 4 bases between. From germline, CDR1 is SGHKS and CDR2 YYEKEE (reference sequence). As DNA, the CDR3 is TGTGCCAGCAGCTTGACCACTAACTATGGCTACACCTTC. Its protein product is CASSLTTNYGYTF.

Worth noting for this clone: At the DNA level, this CDR3 is encoded by other sequences in the same sample as well. The chain carries TRBV4-3 and TRBJ2-5, with 7 bases aligning to TRBD1. There are 14 residues in the CDR3. Germline V gives CDR1 LGHNA, CDR2 YSLEER. V gave up 6 bases and J gave up 5 bases; unmatched junction bases: 9. The CDR3: CASSQSGGRETQYF. CDR3 DNA sequence: TGCGCCAGCAGTCAATCAGGGGGTAGGGAGACCCAGTACTTC.

The chain is built from TRBV6-4 and TRBJ2-5, with unresolved D. Germline lookup yields CDR1 MRHNA and CDR2 SNTAGT. The CDR3 consists of 10 residues. The V end lost 6 bases, the J end lost 10 bases, and 9 bases lay between the germline ends. CDR3 DNA: TGTGCCAGCAGGCCCCCACACCAGTACTTC. It codes for CASRPPHQYF.

The rearrangement joins TRBV7-2 to TRBJ2-5, with 7 positions matching TRBD2. Germline lookup yields CDR1 SGHTA and CDR2 FQGNSA. This CDR3 spans 15 amino acids. V was clipped by 5 bases and J by 5 bases; unmatched bases: 11. The CDR3 DNA sequence: TGTGCCAGCAGCACCATCGGGGCTAGCGGCGAGACCCAGTACTTC. It is translated as CASSTIGASGETQYF. The variable domain in full, completed from reference TRBV7-2 and TRBJ2-5, reads GAGVSQSPSNKVTEKGKDVELRCDPISGHTALYWYRQSLGQGLEFLIYFQGNSAPDKSGLPSDRFSAERTGGSVSTLTIQRTQQEDSAVYLCASSTIGASGETQYFGPGTRLLVL.

The chain carries TRBV5-4 and TRBJ2-1, with D hard to call. The CDR3 is 11 amino acids. V was pared by 0 bases and J by 5 bases, with 0 bases between. Germline CDR1 SGHNT, CDR2 YYREEE (reference sequence). The CDR3 loop reads CASSLDNEQFF. Written as DNA, the CDR3 is TGTGCCAGCAGCTTGGACAATGAGCAGTTCTTC.

CDR3 nucleotides: TGTGCCAGCAGCCCCCCCGGGCCTTACAATGAGCAGTTCTTC. Translation gives CASSPPGPYNEQFF. The chain joins TRBV7-3 to TRBJ2-1, with D uncertain. CDR3 length equals 14 residues. The V end was cut by 5 bases, the J end by 4 bases, with 12 bases between. CDR1 and CDR2 from the germline V gene are SGHTA and FQGTGA.

This chain connects TRBV4-3 to TRBJ2-3; D gene unclear. Germline CDR1 is LGHNA and CDR2 is YSLEER. V lost 1 base and J lost 2, with 19 bases in between. The CDR3 is 18 residues long. The CDR3 is CASSQAVSSPTFTDTQYF. The CDR3 DNA follows: TGCGCCAGCAGCCAAGCCGTTTCTAGTCCCACTTTCACAGATACGCAGTATTTT.

The chain combines TRBV12-5 with TRBJ2-2, with TRBD2 matching 11 bases. V lost 6 bases, J lost 0 bases, and 12 bases stayed unmatched. The CDR3 spans 19 residues. Germline values: CDR1 LGHNT, CDR2 FRNRAP. The CDR3 protein is CASGLTGTSGPSNTGELFF. CDR3 nucleotide sequence: TGTGCTAGTGGCCTGACCGGGACTAGCGGTCCTTCGAACACCGGGGAGCTGTTTTTT.

This chain joins TRBV4-2 and TRBJ2-2; 12 nucleotides match TRBD2. CDR1 LGHNA and CDR2 YNFKEQ come from the germline V gene. V was pared by 4 bases and J by 7 bases, with 10 bases of the junction left unmatched. CDR3 length: 17 residues. CDR3 amino acids: CASSPTGGLAGSGELFF. The DNA for the CDR3 is TGTGCCAGCAGCCCCACTGGGGGACTAGCGGGTAGCGGGGAGCTGTTTTTT.

V usage is TRBV5-1 and J usage is TRBJ2-1, with a tentative D call TRBD2 (7 bases). Trimming removed 0 bases from V and 3 bases from J, with 16 bases in between. This CDR3 has 17 residues. CDR1 SGHRS and CDR2 YFSETQ come from the germline V gene. The DNA for the CDR3 is TGCGCCAGCAGCTTGGAACTCAGGGGCGGGGGCTACAATGAGCAGTTCTTC. This translates into CASSLELRGGGYNEQFF.

This sequence joins TRBV6-6 and TRBJ1-4; a weak D match, TRBD1 (5 bases). Germline CDR1 MNHNY, CDR2 SVGAGI (reference sequence). V was cut by 8 bases and J by 1 base, with 11 bases left in between. The CDR3 extends over 14 amino acids. CDR3 sequence reads: CASQPGGTNEKLFF. As DNA, the CDR3 is TGTGCCAGCCAACCCGGGGGAACTAATGAAAAACTGTTTTTT.

This clone was observed once. V usage is TRBV29-1 and J usage is TRBJ2-7, with 14 positions matching TRBD2. Germline trimming cut 4 bases from V and 5 bases from J; bases unmatched to any gene: 1. Germline CDR1 reads SQVTM; CDR2 reads ANQGSEA. The CDR3 extends over 13 amino acids. Here the CDR3 reads CSVGTSGRNEQYF. The CDR3, as DNA: TGCAGCGTTGGGACTAGCGGGAGGAACGAGCAGTACTTC.

This chain uses TRBV28 with TRBJ2-7, with D perhaps matching TRBD1 or TRBD2 (5 bases each). The germline V gene has CDR1 MDHEN and CDR2 SYDVKM. The CDR3 is 16 amino acids. With 5 bases removed from V and 1 base from J, the gap between germline ends came to 18 bases. The CDR3 DNA follows: TGTGCCAGCAGTATCGGATGGGGGACCAAGTCCTACGAGCAGTACTTC. It codes for CASSIGWGTKSYEQYF.

The J gene is TRBJ2-2, the V gene TRBV9; 8 bases match TRBD1. V trimming: 4 bases; J trimming: 4 bases; junction bases outside the gene matches: 12. The CDR3 sequence is 17 residues long. Per the germline V gene, CDR1 is SGDLS and CDR2 is YYNGEE. The DNA for the CDR3 is TGTGCCAGCAGCTCCCGGGACAGGAGGTCGGGCACCGGGGAGCTGTTTTTT. Translated, it gives CASSSRDRRSGTGELFF.

This clone was observed once. The chain recombines TRBV7-6 with TRBJ2-7; D is unresolved. The CDR3 has 14 amino acids. Between the trimmed V and J ends, which lost 5 bases and 1 base, there was a span of 12 bases. Germline values: CDR1 SGHVS, CDR2 FNYEAQ. CDR3 loop: CASSLTLGSYEQYF. The CDR3 DNA follows: TGTGCCAGCAGCCTGACACTGGGTTCCTACGAGCAGTACTTC.

The chain couples TRBV5-6 to TRBJ2-1; a possible D gene is TRBD1 (6 bases). Deletions cut 5 bases from V and 10 bases from J, with 13 bases between. CDR1 SGHDT and CDR2 YYEEEE come from the germline V gene. The CDR3 covers 12 residues. CDR3 amino acids: CASRQGQWEQFF. The CDR3, as DNA: TGTGCCAGCAGACAGGGACAATGGGAGCAGTTCTTC.